The rows below give T cell receptor beta chains drawn from one sample of a study of blood T cell repertoires in COVID-19. TCRdb keeps only in-frame clones here, not all; method: immunoSEQ multiplex PCR. The data show roughly 200,000 clones, about three quarters seen once. The material sequenced was peripheral blood. The receptor set was obtained from a woman aged 80 or over with active or convalescent COVID-19. Both conserved end residues are part of each CDR3. A D gene is named only where the DNA matches it firmly. Only some rows state a clone size, as once, few, many or a class for expanded clones.

CDR3nt | CDR3aa | v_gene | d_gene | j_gene | abundance
TGTGCCAGCAGTTTATCCAGGGCCGGAAGGACCAAGGAAGCTTTCTTT | CASSLSRAGRTKEAFF | TRBV28 | NA | TRBJ1-1 | NA
TGTGCCAGCTGTACGGGGGGGCAGGGGGAGACCCAGTACTTC | CASCTGGQGETQYF | TRBV28 | TRBD2 | TRBJ2-5 | once
TGCGCCAGCAGCCAAGCGCTAGCGGGGGCTTACAATGAGCAGTTCTTC | CASSQALAGAYNEQFF | TRBV4-1 | TRBD2 | TRBJ2-1 | NA
TGTGCCAGCAGCGCCCAAACAGGGTCCGGGGAGCTGTTTTTT | CASSAQTGSGELFF | TRBV9 | NA | TRBJ2-2 | NA
TGTGCCAGCAGTGCAGGTCTCACAGATACGCAGTATTTT | CASSAGLTDTQYF | TRBV2 | NA | TRBJ2-3 | NA
TGTGCCAGCAGCTTAGCCAGCGGGGGCGCGACTAGCACAGATACGCAGTATTTT | CASSLASGGATSTDTQYF | TRBV5-4 | TRBD2 | TRBJ2-3 | NA
TGTGCCAGCAGTCGCGGACAGGGAGGTGGAGCTTTCTTT | CASSRGQGGGAFF | TRBV3-1/TRBV3-2 | TRBD1 | TRBJ1-1 | few
TGTGCCAGCAGTTACCCCCTTGACAGGGGCCCTGAAGCTTTCTTT | CASSYPLDRGPEAFF | TRBV6-6 | TRBD1 | TRBJ1-1 | NA
TGTGCCAGCAGTTTATACCAGGAAATGAACACTGAAGCTTTCTTT | CASSLYQEMNTEAFF | TRBV27 | NA | TRBJ1-1 | few
TGTGCCAGCAACCAGTGGAGCGGGCAAGAGACCCAGTACTTC | CASNQWSGQETQYF | TRBV2 | NA | TRBJ2-5 | NA
TGTGCCAGCAGCCAAGCTGAACTAGCGAGGGAGCAGTACTTC | CASSQAELAREQYF | TRBV4-2 | TRBD2 | TRBJ2-7 | many
TGTGCCAGCCGTTGGGGAGAAGAGGAAAAACTGTTTTTT | CASRWGEEEKLFF | TRBV4-2 | NA | TRBJ1-4 | NA
TGTGCCAGCAGCACAGCCGGGACAGGGAACACCGGGGAGCTGTTTTTT | CASSTAGTGNTGELFF | TRBV5-4 | TRBD1 | TRBJ2-2 | few
TGTGCCAGCAGCTCAGGGTTCTCTGGAAACACCATATATTTT | CASSSGFSGNTIYF | TRBV7-7 | NA | TRBJ1-3 | NA
TGTGCCAGCAGTTTTACAGGGGGTTTCTATGGCTACACCTTC | CASSFTGGFYGYTF | TRBV28 | TRBD1 | TRBJ1-2 | NA
TGTGCCAGCCCTACATCATATACCCGGGGACCCCAGCATTTT | CASPTSYTRGPQHF | TRBV27 | NA | TRBJ1-5 | once
TGTGCCACCCCCCCTAGCGGGGGGTCCTATCAGACCCAGTACTTC | CATPPSGGSYQTQYF | TRBV6-5 | TRBD2 | TRBJ2-5 | NA
TGTGCCAGCAGTCTACAGACTAGCGGCAATGAGCAGTTCTTC | CASSLQTSGNEQFF | TRBV27 | TRBD2 | TRBJ2-1 | few
TGTGCCAGTAGTAAATACAGGCTCTTCTTT | CASSKYRLFF | TRBV19 | NA | TRBJ1-1 | NA
TGTGCCAGCAGCCCAAGGGCAGGGGGTTATGGCTACACCTTC | CASSPRAGGYGYTF | TRBV7-9 | TRBD1 | TRBJ1-2 | few
TGTGCCAGCTCCCCGACAGGGTGGGATTCACCCCTCCACTTT | CASSPTGWDSPLHF | TRBV18 | TRBD1 | TRBJ1-6 | NA
TGCACCAGCAGTGAGGGTCGGACAGGGACCACACCCCTCCACTTT | CTSSEGRTGTTPLHF | TRBV10-2 | TRBD1 | TRBJ1-6 | NA
TGTGCCAGCAGCCTAGACGCCGGGGGAGTCTCCTACAATGAGCAGTTCTTC | CASSLDAGGVSYNEQFF | TRBV7-3 | NA | TRBJ2-1 | NA
TGTGCCAGCTCACCAGCTCATTCGGGCTCGACAGGAGTTGAACCGCAGTACTTC | CASSPAHSGSTGVEPQYF | TRBV18 | NA | TRBJ2-7 | NA
TGTGCCAGCAGTTACCCGGACTGGTACTCCTACGAGCAGTACTTC | CASSYPDWYSYEQYF | TRBV6-2/TRBV6-3 | NA | TRBJ2-7 | NA
TGTGCCAGCAGCGTAGCAGCTAGCGGCCTCACAGATACGCAGTATTTT | CASSVAASGLTDTQYF | TRBV9 | TRBD2 | TRBJ2-3 | NA
TGTGCCAGCAGCCGACCCCCGGCCCCGGGGGAGACCCAGTACTTC | CASSRPPAPGETQYF | TRBV3-1/TRBV3-2 | NA | TRBJ2-5 | NA